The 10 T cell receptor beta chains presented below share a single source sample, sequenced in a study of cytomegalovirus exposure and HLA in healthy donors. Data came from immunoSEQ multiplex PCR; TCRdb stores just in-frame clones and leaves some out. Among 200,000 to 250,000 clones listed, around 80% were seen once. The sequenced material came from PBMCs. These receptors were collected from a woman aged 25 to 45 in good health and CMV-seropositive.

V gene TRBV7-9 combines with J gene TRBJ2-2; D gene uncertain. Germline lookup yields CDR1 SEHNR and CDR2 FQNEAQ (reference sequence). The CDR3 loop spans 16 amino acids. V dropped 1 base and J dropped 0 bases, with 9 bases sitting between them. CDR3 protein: CASSLGAVANTGELFF. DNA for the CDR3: TGTGCCAGCAGCTTAGGGGCCGTTGCGAACACCGGGGAGCTGTTTTTT. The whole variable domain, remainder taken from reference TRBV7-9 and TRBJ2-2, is DTGVSQNPRHKITKRGQNVTFRCDPISEHNRLYWYRQTLGQGPEFLTYFQNEAQLEKSRLLSDRFSAERPKGSFSTLEIQRTEQGDSAMYLCASSLGAVANTGELFFGEGSRLTVL.

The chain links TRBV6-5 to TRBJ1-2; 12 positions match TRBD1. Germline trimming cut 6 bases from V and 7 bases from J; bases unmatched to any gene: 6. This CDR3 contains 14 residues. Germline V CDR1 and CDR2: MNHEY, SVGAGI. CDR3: CASSPGQGASGYTF. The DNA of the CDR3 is TGTGCCAGCAGCCCGGGACAGGGGGCGTCTGGCTACACCTTC.

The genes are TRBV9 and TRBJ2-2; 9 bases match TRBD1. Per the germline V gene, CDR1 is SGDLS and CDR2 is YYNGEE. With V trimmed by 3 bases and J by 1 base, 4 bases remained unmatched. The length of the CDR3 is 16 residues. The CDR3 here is CASSARGQGNTGELFF. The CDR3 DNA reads TGTGCCAGCAGCGCCCGGGGACAGGGGAACACCGGGGAGCTGTTTTTT.

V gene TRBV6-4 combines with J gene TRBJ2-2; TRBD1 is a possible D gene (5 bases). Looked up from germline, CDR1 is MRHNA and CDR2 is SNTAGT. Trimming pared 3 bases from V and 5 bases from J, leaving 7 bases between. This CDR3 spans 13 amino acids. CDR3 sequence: CASSEAGTGELFF. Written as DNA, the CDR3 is TGTGCCAGCAGTGAAGCAGGGACCGGGGAGCTGTTTTTT.

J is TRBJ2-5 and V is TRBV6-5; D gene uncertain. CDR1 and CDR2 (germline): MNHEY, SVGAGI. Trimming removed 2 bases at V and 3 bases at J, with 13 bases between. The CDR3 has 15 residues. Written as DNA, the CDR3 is TGTGCCAGCAGTTACGCTTCGGACGGAAAAGAGACCCAGTACTTC. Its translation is CASSYASDGKETQYF.

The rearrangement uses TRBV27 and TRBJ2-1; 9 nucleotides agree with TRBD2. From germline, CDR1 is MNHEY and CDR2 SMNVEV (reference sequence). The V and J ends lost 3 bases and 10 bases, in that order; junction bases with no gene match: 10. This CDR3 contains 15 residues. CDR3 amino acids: CASSLRLAVTVEQFF. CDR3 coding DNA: TGTGCCAGCAGTTTGCGACTAGCGGTGACCGTCGAGCAGTTCTTC.

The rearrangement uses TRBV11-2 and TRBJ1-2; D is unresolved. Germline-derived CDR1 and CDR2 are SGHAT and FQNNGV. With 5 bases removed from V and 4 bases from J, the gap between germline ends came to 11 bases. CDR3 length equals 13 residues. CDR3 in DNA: TGTGCCAGCAGCCACGACGGTGCCTATGGCTACACCTTC. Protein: CASSHDGAYGYTF.

The CDR3 DNA sequence: TGTGCCAGCAGCTTCGGGACAGCCTCAGATACGCAGTATTTT. Translation: CASSFGTASDTQYF. V and J are TRBV7-9 and TRBJ2-3, with 7 bases aligning to TRBD1. Losses at the gene ends were 3 bases for V and 4 bases for J; bases not matched to a gene: 4. CDR3 length: 14 amino acids. Germline assignment: CDR1 SEHNR and CDR2 FQNEAQ (reference sequence).

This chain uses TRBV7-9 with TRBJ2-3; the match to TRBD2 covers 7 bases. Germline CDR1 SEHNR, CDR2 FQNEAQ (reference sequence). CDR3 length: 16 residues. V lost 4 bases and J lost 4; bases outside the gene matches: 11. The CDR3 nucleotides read TGTGCCAGCAGCTCCCTGGCGGGGCGGGAGCCAGATACGCAGTATTTT. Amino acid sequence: CASSSLAGREPDTQYF.

CDR3 region: CASSSTSGANVLTF. As DNA, the CDR3 is TGTGCCAGCAGCTCGACCTCTGGGGCCAACGTCCTGACTTTC. The rearrangement uses TRBV5-6 and TRBJ2-6; no reliable D call. The CDR3 sequence is 14 residues long. Germline V gene lookup returns CDR1 SGHDT and CDR2 YYEEEE. V shed 3 bases and J shed 0 bases, with 4 bases lying between them.